This record concerns one TCR beta chain sequence. Its antigen is still unknown. The junction departs from the called germline gene at one end, perhaps through a read error. Germline-derived CDR1 and CDR2 are SEHNR and FQNEAQ (reference sequence). The CDR3 runs 15 residues. With 60 Vbeta and 13 Jbeta primers, the PCR was carried out. Profiling relied on immunoSEQ multiplex PCR, and the TCRdb table lists in-frame clones only, not all of them. This table holds under 200,000 clones, roughly 68% found once. The sample is drawn from a study of cytomegalovirus exposure and HLA in healthy donors. Study-wide results and caveats: It was 150 to 200 TCR beta chains that were listed as cytomegalovirus-associated.

Sequenced: PBMCs. The sequence derives from a woman aged 25 to 45 in good health and CMV-seronegative. The chain is built from TRBV7-9 and TRBJ1-2; a possible D gene is TRBD1 (5 bases). The CDR3 region has the DNA TGTTCCAGCAGCTTTTTGACAGCCGCTAACTATGGCTACACCTTC. The encoded protein is CSSSFLTAANYGYTF.